These T cell receptor beta chains were read from a single sample in a study of vaccination effects on CD4 cells after COVID-19. TCRdb keeps only in-frame clones here, not all; method: immunoSEQ multiplex PCR. In the table there are about 33,000 clones, 72% of which are singletons. These receptors are not linked to any known antigen. This material consisted of CD4+ T cells from PBMCs cultured with HCoV-229E spike peptides, taken after COVID-19 vaccination. The receptors were gathered from a human donor who received a COVID-19 vaccine. CDR3s include the opening cysteine and the closing phenylalanine or tryptophan. A D gene is named only where the DNA matches it firmly. Size values are once, few and many counts, or a class for expanded clones, and some rows have none.

J gene | clone size | CDR3 length | V gene | D gene | CDR3 DNA | CDR3 protein
TRBJ1-2 | few | 14 | TRBV5-1 | NA | TGCGCCAGCAGCGTAGACAGTACTAACTATGGCTACACCTTC | CASSVDSTNYGYTF
TRBJ1-1 | NA | 15 | TRBV5-1 | TRBD1 | TGCGCCAGCAGCTTGGGAGGGACAGTGAACACTGAAGCTTTCTTT | CASSLGGTVNTEAFF
TRBJ2-5 | NA | 13 | TRBV19 | TRBD1 | TGTGCCAGTTCACCAACAGGGGAAGTGACCCAGTACTTC | CASSPTGEVTQYF
TRBJ2-1 | NA | 16 | TRBV5-5 | TRBD2 | TGTGCCAGCAGCTCCCTTAGCGGGAGGGCTATCAATGAGCAGTTCTTC | CASSSLSGRAINEQFF
TRBJ1-5 | NA | 13 | TRBV12-3/TRBV12-4 | NA | TGTGCCAGCAGTTTGGATGACGGAGAGCCCCAGCATTTT | CASSLDDGEPQHF
TRBJ2-7 | NA | 15 | TRBV4-1 | NA | TGCGCCAGCAGCCAAGGACGGTGGAGCTCCTACGAGCAGTACTTC | CASSQGRWSSYEQYF
TRBJ2-7 | few | 17 | TRBV2 | TRBD2 | TGTGCCAGCAATCGGCTGGCCCCGGGACTAGCTCAGGACGAGCAGTACTTC | CASNRLAPGLAQDEQYF
TRBJ2-3 | NA | 15 | TRBV3-1/TRBV3-2 | NA | TGTGCCAGCAGCCAAGGGTTATATGGGACAGATACGCAGTATTTT | CASSQGLYGTDTQYF
TRBJ2-5 | few | 14 | TRBV6-5 | NA | TGTGCCAGCAGTTTTACGGGATACCAAGAGACCCAGTACTTC | CASSFTGYQETQYF
TRBJ2-7 | NA | 14 | TRBV27 | NA | TGTGCCAGCAGTTTAGTGCTGGGGAGAAACGAGCAGTACTTC | CASSLVLGRNEQYF
TRBJ2-2 | NA | 16 | TRBV11-2 | TRBD2 | TGTGCCAGCAGCCAAGCGATAGCGGGAGGATCCGGGGAGCTGTTTTTT | CASSQAIAGGSGELFF
TRBJ1-6 | NA | 15 | TRBV15 | TRBD1 | TGTGCCACCAGCAGACCGGGACAGGGTAATTCACCCCTCCACTTT | CATSRPGQGNSPLHF
TRBJ2-1 | NA | 12 | TRBV14 | NA | TGTGCCAGCAGCCTAATAGTCGCTGAGCAGTTCTTC | CASSLIVAEQFF
TRBJ2-7 | NA | 17 | TRBV25-1 | NA | TGTGCCAGCAGTGAATCGCTTACCAGTAGTGGGAGATACGAGCAGTACTTC | CASSESLTSSGRYEQYF
TRBJ2-3 | NA | 12 | TRBV6-5 | NA | TGTGCCAGCAGACTCATCACAGATACGCAGTATTTT | CASRLITDTQYF
TRBJ2-3 | NA | 15 | TRBV18 | NA | TGTGCCAGCTCGCCGCAACTCACAACCACAGATACGCAGTATTTT | CASSPQLTTTDTQYF
TRBJ2-7 | few | 14 | TRBV18 | TRBD1 | TGTGCCAGCTCACCCGGACAGGGTTCCTACGAGCAGTACTTC | CASSPGQGSYEQYF
TRBJ2-7 | NA | 12 | TRBV5-1 | NA | TGCGCCAGCAGCTTGGGGGACCACGAGCAGTACTTC | CASSLGDHEQYF
TRBJ1-1 | NA | 14 | TRBV6-1 | NA | TGTGCCAGCAGTGAAAGTATCGGGGGGGGCGAAGCTTTCTTT | CASSESIGGGEAFF
TRBJ1-5 | NA | 13 | TRBV27 | NA | TGTGCCAGCAGTTTCATTGGAAATCAGCCCCAGCATTTT | CASSFIGNQPQHF
TRBJ1-2 | NA | 12 | TRBV3-1/TRBV3-2 | NA | TGTGCCAGCAGCCCCAGTGATTATGGCTACACCTTC | CASSPSDYGYTF
TRBJ1-1 | NA | 13 | TRBV5-1 | NA | TGCGCCAGCAGCTTGGATGCTACTACTGAAGCTTTCTTT | CASSLDATTEAFF
TRBJ1-3 | NA | 12 | TRBV5-1 | TRBD1 | TGCGCCAGCGGGACAGGGACAAACACCATATATTTT | CASGTGTNTIYF
TRBJ2-3 | NA | 16 | TRBV7-2 | TRBD2 | TGTGCCAGCAGCTTAGTGAGCGGGGGGGATGTAGATACGCAGTATTTT | CASSLVSGGDVDTQYF
TRBJ1-5 | few | 15 | TRBV6-5 | NA | TGTGCCAGCAATTCAGGGGCAGAATTTAATCAGCCCCAGCATTTT | CASNSGAEFNQPQHF
TRBJ1-1 | NA | 13 | TRBV12-3/TRBV12-4 | TRBD1 | TGTGCCAGCAGACCGACAGGGTTCTCTGAAGCTTTCTTT | CASRPTGFSEAFF
TRBJ1-1 | few | 13 | TRBV19 | NA | TGTGCCAGTAGTATAGGCGGCTACACTGAAGCTTTCTTT | CASSIGGYTEAFF
TRBJ1-2 | NA | 13 | TRBV25-1 | NA | TGTGCCAGTGGCAGGGGACACCACTATGGCTACACCTTC | CASGRGHHYGYTF
TRBJ1-3 | NA | 16 | TRBV6-6 | NA | TGTGCCAGCAGTTACGGTAGAGCCGCCGATGGAAACACCATATATTTT | CASSYGRAADGNTIYF